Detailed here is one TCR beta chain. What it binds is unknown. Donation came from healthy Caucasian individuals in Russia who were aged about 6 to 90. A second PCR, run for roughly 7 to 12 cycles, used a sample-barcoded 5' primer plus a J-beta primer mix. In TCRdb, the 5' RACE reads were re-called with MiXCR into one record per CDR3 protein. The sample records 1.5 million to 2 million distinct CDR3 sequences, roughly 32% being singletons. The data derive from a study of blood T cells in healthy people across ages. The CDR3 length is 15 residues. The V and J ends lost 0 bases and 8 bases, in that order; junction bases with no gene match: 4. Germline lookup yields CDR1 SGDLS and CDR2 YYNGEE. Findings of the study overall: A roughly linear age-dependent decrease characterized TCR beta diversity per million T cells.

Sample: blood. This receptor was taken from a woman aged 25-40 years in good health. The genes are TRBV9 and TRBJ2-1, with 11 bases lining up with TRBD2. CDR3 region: CASSVELAGDHEQFF. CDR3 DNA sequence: TGTGCCAGCAGCGTAGAACTAGCGGGAGACCATGAGCAGTTCTTC.